These T cell receptor beta chains were read from a single sample in a study of T cell changes during pregnancy in multiple sclerosis. Clones were sequenced by immunoSEQ multiplex PCR, and TCRdb holds only the in-frame ones, with some missing. Of 55,000 to 80,000 clones in the sample, roughly 88% were seen once. Sequences were derived from peripheral blood, sampled after pregnancy. Receptors originate from a female donor in good health, enrolled as a control in a pregnancy study. Both conserved end residues are part of each CDR3. A D gene is named only where the DNA matches it firmly. Rows may omit the clone size; those that give it use once, few, many or a size class.

V gene: TRBV6-5; D gene: TRBD2; clone size: once; J gene: TRBJ2-2; CDR3 DNA: TGTGCCAGCACCCGGACGGGGGGGAGCGGGGAGCTGTTTTTT; CDR3 protein: CASTRTGGSGELFF
V gene: TRBV4-3; D gene: TRBD1; clone size: -; J gene: TRBJ1-2; CDR3 DNA: TGCGCCAGCAGCCAAGCAACCCGGGACAGGGATGGCTACACCTTC; CDR3 protein: CASSQATRDRDGYTF
V gene: TRBV5-6; D gene: TRBD1; clone size: -; J gene: TRBJ1-2; CDR3 DNA: TGTGCCAGCAGCCCCTCGGACAGGGGTGGTGGCTACACCTTC; CDR3 protein: CASSPSDRGGGYTF
V gene: TRBV6-1; D gene: -; clone size: -; J gene: TRBJ1-2; CDR3 DNA: TGTGCCAGCAGCCAGGCGGGCGTAGCTAACTATGGCTACACCTTC; CDR3 protein: CASSQAGVANYGYTF
V gene: TRBV7-9; D gene: -; clone size: -; J gene: TRBJ2-7; CDR3 DNA: TGTGCCAGCAGCACCCGACTGTGGGGGGAGAACTACGAGCAGTACTTC; CDR3 protein: CASSTRLWGENYEQYF
V gene: TRBV5-1; D gene: TRBD1; clone size: -; J gene: TRBJ1-3; CDR3 DNA: TGCGCCAGCAGCCCCGGGGCAGGGGGCCCGGACACCATATATTTT; CDR3 protein: CASSPGAGGPDTIYF
V gene: TRBV19; D gene: TRBD2; clone size: -; J gene: TRBJ2-1; CDR3 DNA: TGTGCCAGTAGTATTAGCGGGAGCTCCTACAATGAGCAGTTCTTC; CDR3 protein: CASSISGSSYNEQFF
V gene: TRBV4-3; D gene: TRBD1; clone size: -; J gene: TRBJ1-3; CDR3 DNA: TGCGCCAGCAGCCATTCACTCCCTGGGACAGCGTCTGGAAACACCATATATTTT; CDR3 protein: CASSHSLPGTASGNTIYF
V gene: TRBV7-2; D gene: -; clone size: -; J gene: TRBJ1-2; CDR3 DNA: TGTGCCAGCAGCTTAGACTGGGGGCTCGGCTATGGCTACACCTTC; CDR3 protein: CASSLDWGLGYGYTF
V gene: TRBV13; D gene: TRBD1; clone size: -; J gene: TRBJ1-4; CDR3 DNA: TGTGCCAGCAGCTTAGGAGGACAGGGACTAAGGGCCAATGAAAAACTGTTTTTT; CDR3 protein: CASSLGGQGLRANEKLFF
V gene: TRBV7-8; D gene: -; clone size: -; J gene: TRBJ2-4; CDR3 DNA: TGTGCCAGCAGCATCCGGGACTCCCTAGCCAAAAACATTCAGTACTTC; CDR3 protein: CASSIRDSLAKNIQYF
V gene: TRBV7-2; D gene: -; clone size: -; J gene: TRBJ2-5; CDR3 DNA: TGTGCCAGCAGCTTATTGGGGGGGCGAGGAGGGCAGACCCAGTACTTC; CDR3 protein: CASSLLGGRGGQTQYF
V gene: TRBV9; D gene: -; clone size: -; J gene: TRBJ1-1; CDR3 DNA: TGTGCCAGCAGCGCAACAACCGGGCCGGGGATTCGAGCTTTCTTT; CDR3 protein: CASSATTGPGIRAFF
V gene: TRBV13; D gene: -; clone size: -; J gene: TRBJ1-1; CDR3 DNA: TGTGCCAGCAGCTTAGGGGCTCTGAACACTGAAGCTTTCTTT; CDR3 protein: CASSLGALNTEAFF
V gene: TRBV11-2; D gene: TRBD2; clone size: -; J gene: TRBJ2-1; CDR3 DNA: TGTGCCAGCAGCCTAGCGGGGGGCACCCGCAATGAGCAGTTCTTC; CDR3 protein: CASSLAGGTRNEQFF
V gene: TRBV12-5; D gene: -; clone size: -; J gene: TRBJ2-3; CDR3 DNA: TGTGCTAGTGGTTTGCAGGATACGCAGTATTTT; CDR3 protein: CASGLQDTQYF
V gene: TRBV4-2; D gene: -; clone size: -; J gene: TRBJ1-2; CDR3 DNA: TGTGCCAGCAGCCCCACGGACAGTACTAACTATGGCTACACCTTC; CDR3 protein: CASSPTDSTNYGYTF
V gene: TRBV27; D gene: -; clone size: few; J gene: TRBJ1-6; CDR3 DNA: TGTGCCAGCAGTTTATCCGGGGTAGATTCACCCCTCCACTTT; CDR3 protein: CASSLSGVDSPLHF
V gene: TRBV27; D gene: -; clone size: -; J gene: TRBJ2-1; CDR3 DNA: TGTGCCAGCAGTTTGTGGCGGGGGACATCCTACAATGAGCAGTTCTTC; CDR3 protein: CASSLWRGTSYNEQFF
V gene: TRBV30; D gene: TRBD2; clone size: once; J gene: TRBJ2-7; CDR3 DNA: TGTGCCTGGAGTGTCCGAGGACTAGCGGGATATCTGGGAGAGCAGTACTTC; CDR3 protein: CAWSVRGLAGYLGEQYF
V gene: TRBV9; D gene: -; clone size: -; J gene: TRBJ1-2; CDR3 DNA: TGTGCCAGCAGCGCTGGACACCTAAACTATGGCTACACCTTC; CDR3 protein: CASSAGHLNYGYTF
V gene: TRBV14; D gene: -; clone size: -; J gene: TRBJ2-7; CDR3 DNA: TGTGCCAGCAGCCAAGGTCTGGGGGGCTCCTACGAGCAGTACTTC; CDR3 protein: CASSQGLGGSYEQYF
V gene: TRBV7-2; D gene: TRBD1; clone size: -; J gene: TRBJ1-2; CDR3 DNA: TGTGCCAGCAGCTTAGAGCCTTCAGGGGGCTCGACTAACTATGGCTACACCTTC; CDR3 protein: CASSLEPSGGSTNYGYTF
V gene: TRBV5-1; D gene: TRBD1; clone size: once; J gene: TRBJ2-7; CDR3 DNA: TGCGCCAGCAGCAGAGACAGGGGATTATACGAGCAGTACTTC; CDR3 protein: CASSRDRGLYEQYF
V gene: TRBV5-4; D gene: TRBD1; clone size: -; J gene: TRBJ1-1; CDR3 DNA: TGTGCCAGCAGCTCCCCGACAGGGGCCATGAACACTGAAGCTTTCTTT; CDR3 protein: CASSSPTGAMNTEAFF
V gene: TRBV5-1; D gene: -; clone size: -; J gene: TRBJ1-3; CDR3 DNA: TGCGCCAGCAGCTTGGAATGGCCGCCAGTCTCTGGAAACACCATATATTTT; CDR3 protein: CASSLEWPPVSGNTIYF
V gene: TRBV5-6; D gene: -; clone size: -; J gene: TRBJ1-4; CDR3 DNA: TGTGCCAGCAGCTCGAGAACTATCCGGGGTGAAAAACTGTTTTTT; CDR3 protein: CASSSRTIRGEKLFF
V gene: TRBV6-1; D gene: -; clone size: -; J gene: TRBJ2-1; CDR3 DNA: TGTGCCAGCAGCTATGAGGTCGCCTCCTACAATGAGCAGTTCTTC; CDR3 protein: CASSYEVASYNEQFF
V gene: TRBV5-1; D gene: -; clone size: -; J gene: TRBJ2-5; CDR3 DNA: TGCGCCAGCAGTCTCGGAGCGGGTGGTAAAAAAGAGACCCAGTACTTC; CDR3 protein: CASSLGAGGKKETQYF
V gene: TRBV29-1; D gene: -; clone size: -; J gene: TRBJ2-7; CDR3 DNA: TGCAGCGTTGAAGTCCGGGCCAGGGGCTTCTACGAGCAGTACTTC; CDR3 protein: CSVEVRARGFYEQYF
V gene: TRBV11-3; D gene: TRBD1; clone size: -; J gene: TRBJ2-7; CDR3 DNA: TGTGCCAGCGGGACAGGGTATTACGAGCAGTACTTC; CDR3 protein: CASGTGYYEQYF
V gene: TRBV7-9; D gene: -; clone size: -; J gene: TRBJ2-5; CDR3 DNA: TGTGCCAGCAGCCATCCGTTCGGGACTCAAGAGACCCAGTACTTC; CDR3 protein: CASSHPFGTQETQYF
V gene: TRBV6-1; D gene: TRBD1; clone size: -; J gene: TRBJ2-5; CDR3 DNA: TGTGCCAGCAGCGGTGGGACAGGGGGCTCAGAGACCCAGTACTTC; CDR3 protein: CASSGGTGGSETQYF
V gene: TRBV6-5; D gene: -; clone size: -; J gene: TRBJ1-6; CDR3 DNA: TGTGCCAGCTCCGGACGGGGGGGTTCACCCCTCCACTTT; CDR3 protein: CASSGRGGSPLHF
V gene: TRBV6-6; D gene: -; clone size: -; J gene: TRBJ1-3; CDR3 DNA: TGTGCCAGCGCTGGGGGGACCGCTGGAAACACCATATATTTT; CDR3 protein: CASAGGTAGNTIYF
V gene: TRBV19; D gene: -; clone size: -; J gene: TRBJ1-5; CDR3 DNA: TGTGCCAGTTCCGGCAGGGCCTTACAGCCCCAGCATTTT; CDR3 protein: CASSGRALQPQHF
V gene: TRBV15; D gene: -; clone size: -; J gene: TRBJ2-1; CDR3 DNA: TGTGCCACCAGCAGAGGCGTTGAGGGCTACAATGAGCAGTTCTTC; CDR3 protein: CATSRGVEGYNEQFF
V gene: TRBV5-6; D gene: -; clone size: -; J gene: TRBJ2-3; CDR3 DNA: TGTGCCAGCAGACTCCCCCGGGGGAAAGGCACAGATACGCAGTATTTT; CDR3 protein: CASRLPRGKGTDTQYF
V gene: TRBV5-4; D gene: -; clone size: -; J gene: TRBJ2-1; CDR3 DNA: TGTGCCAGCAGCCGGACAGATTACAATGAGCAGTTCTTC; CDR3 protein: CASSRTDYNEQFF
V gene: TRBV10-3; D gene: -; clone size: -; J gene: TRBJ2-7; CDR3 DNA: TGTGCCATCAGTGAAGGGGGACGCAGGGCCCCCTACGAGCAGTACTTC; CDR3 protein: CAISEGGRRAPYEQYF
V gene: TRBV6-5; D gene: -; clone size: -; J gene: TRBJ2-1; CDR3 DNA: TGTGCCAGCACCCCCTTGGCTTCCAGGGGTGAGCAGTTCTTC; CDR3 protein: CASTPLASRGEQFF
V gene: TRBV18; D gene: -; clone size: -; J gene: TRBJ1-5; CDR3 DNA: TGTGCCAGCTCACCCCGTGCAGGGAAAGCTCAGCCCCAGCATTTT; CDR3 protein: CASSPRAGKAQPQHF
V gene: TRBV7-2; D gene: -; clone size: -; J gene: TRBJ2-2; CDR3 DNA: TGTGCCAGCGGGATCGGACAGCCAAACACCGGGGAGCTGTTTTTT; CDR3 protein: CASGIGQPNTGELFF
V gene: TRBV7-2; D gene: -; clone size: -; J gene: TRBJ1-1; CDR3 DNA: TGTGCCAGCAGCACGGGGGGGAACACTGAAGCTTTCTTT; CDR3 protein: CASSTGGNTEAFF
V gene: TRBV9; D gene: TRBD2; clone size: -; J gene: TRBJ2-1; CDR3 DNA: TGTGCCAGCAGCGTAGATCCTAGCGGGGGCCCTGGGGCCAATGAGCAGTTCTTC; CDR3 protein: CASSVDPSGGPGANEQFF
V gene: TRBV5-4; D gene: -; clone size: -; J gene: TRBJ1-2; CDR3 DNA: TGTGCCAGCAGCCCGGGGGGCCAGAAATATGGCTACACCTTC; CDR3 protein: CASSPGGQKYGYTF
V gene: TRBV18; D gene: -; clone size: -; J gene: TRBJ2-7; CDR3 DNA: TGTGCCAGCTCACCAAGGCAGGATCAGTACGAGCAGTACTTC; CDR3 protein: CASSPRQDQYEQYF